These 22 T cell receptor beta chains were all obtained from the same sample, sequenced in a study of shared clonotypes between healthy human individuals. Clones were read by immunoSEQ multiplex PCR, and TCRdb kept only the in-frame ones, dropping some. Here the sample spans 2 million to 3 million clones, 93% being singletons. The source material was naive CD4+ T cells from PBMCs. Subset: CD45RA+ positively selected. Receptors originate from a man between 18 and 29 years old in good health. Some clones in this sample may be carry-over from other donors' samples.

The V call is TRBV28, the J call TRBJ1-4; D not resolved. V was shortened by 6 bases and J by 3 bases, with 17 bases between the two germline ends. The length of the CDR3 is 16 residues. Germline loops: CDR1 MDHEN, CDR2 SYDVKM. CDR3: CASSPKWGGANEKLFF. Written as DNA, the CDR3 is TGTGCCAGCAGCCCGAAGTGGGGAGGTGCTAATGAAAAACTGTTTTTT.

The chain recombines TRBV19 with TRBJ2-1, with D uncertain. The CDR3 sequence is 16 residues long. Germline-derived CDR1 and CDR2 are LNHDA and SQIVND (reference sequence). Between the trimmed V and J ends, which lost 3 bases and 4 bases, there was a span of 16 bases. CDR3 sequence: CASSIRLAPPYNEQFF. The CDR3, as DNA: TGTGCCAGTAGTATCCGACTGGCCCCACCTTACAATGAGCAGTTCTTC.

Details on this clone: Other DNA sequences in the same sample also yield this CDR3. The V and J genes are TRBV7-9 and TRBJ2-7; perhaps D is TRBD1 or TRBD2 (5 bases each). The CDR3 consists of 11 residues. Germline CDR1 reads SEHNR; CDR2 reads FQNEAQ (reference sequence). V was shortened by 5 bases and J by 5 bases, with 7 bases between the two germline ends. The chain's CDR3 is CASSRGDEQYF. CDR3 nucleotide sequence: TGTGCCAGCAGCCGAGGGGACGAGCAGTACTTC.

Comments on this clone: The same CDR3 is also encoded by other DNA sequences in this sample. The J gene is TRBJ2-7, the V gene TRBV9, with 9 positions matching TRBD1. Per germline, CDR1 SGDLS and CDR2 YYNGEE. The CDR3 runs 14 residues. Trimming removed 3 bases from V and 3 bases from J; junction bases left unmatched: 4. This CDR3 reads CASSAGQGNYEQYF. The CDR3 DNA follows: TGTGCCAGCAGCGCGGGACAGGGCAACTACGAGCAGTACTTC.

CDR3 in DNA: TGTGCCAGCACCTCGCGGCCGAGCTCCTACAATGAGCAGTTCTTC. This sequence encodes CASTSRPSSYNEQFF. V and J are TRBV27 and TRBJ2-1, with D unclear. V lost 7 bases to trimming and J lost 0 bases, with 13 bases between them. This CDR3 comprises 15 residues. CDR1 is MNHEY, CDR2 SMNVEV, per germline (reference sequence).

This clone was counted between two and nine times. The chain recombines TRBV4-2 with TRBJ1-2; unclear D gene. The CDR3 consists of 12 residues. CDR1 and CDR2 (germline): LGHNA, YNFKEQ. Trimming left V 6 bases short and J 0 bases short, with 5 bases between. As DNA, the CDR3 is TGTGCCAGCAGGGCCTCTAACTATGGCTACACCTTC. Translating gives CASRASNYGYTF.

This sequence joins TRBV27 and TRBJ2-2, with TRBD1 matching 11 bases. CDR1 MNHEY and CDR2 SMNVEV come from the germline V gene (reference sequence). V trimming: 2 bases; J trimming: 6 bases; junction bases outside the gene matches: 11. The CDR3 covers 18 residues. The CDR3 coding sequence is TGTGCCAGCAGTTTAAGAGGACAGGGGGCGCCGGGGCCCGGGGAGCTGTTTTTT. Protein sequence: CASSLRGQGAPGPGELFF.

Written as DNA, the CDR3 is TGCGCCAGCAGCTTCTATAGACAGGGGGAGGGGGAGACCCAGTACTTC. Residues: CASSFYRQGEGETQYF. This chain joins TRBV5-1 and TRBJ2-5; 9 nucleotides match TRBD1. Germline CDR1 reads SGHRS; CDR2 reads YFSETQ. Unmatched junction bases numbered 10, after V lost 2 bases and J lost 5 bases. The CDR3 is 16 amino acids.

The chain has TRBV25-1 and TRBJ2-5, with D possibly matching TRBD2 (7 bases). CDR3 length equals 17 residues. Germline values: CDR1 MGHDK, CDR2 SYGVNS. V shed 6 bases and J shed 5 bases, with 25 bases lying between them. The CDR3 nucleotides read TGTGCCAGCAGGGACGAGGGGGGGGGCGCTTGGTCGGAGACCCAGTACTTC. Protein sequence: CASRDEGGGAWSETQYF. The complete variable domain, with remaining parts taken from reference TRBV25-1 and TRBJ2-5, reads EADIYQTPRYLVIGTGKKITLECSQTMGHDKMYWYQQDPGMELHLIHYSYGVNSTEKGDLSSESTVSRIRTEHFPLTLESARPSHTSQYLCASRDEGGGAWSETQYFGPGTRLLVL.

The rearrangement links TRBV2 to TRBJ2-1; TRBD2 matches at 8 bases. Germline values: CDR1 SNHLY, CDR2 FYNNEI. Trimming at V came to 5 bases and at J to 10 bases, leaving 4 bases not matched to a gene. The CDR3 spans 12 residues. DNA of the CDR3: TGTGCCAGCAGTCCCGGACTAGCAGAGCAGTTCTTC. This gives the protein CASSPGLAEQFF.

This clone was observed once. J is TRBJ2-1 and V is TRBV27; TRBD2 matches at 10 bases. CDR1 is MNHEY, CDR2 SMNVEV, per germline (reference sequence). The J segment lost 0 bases and the V segment lost 4 bases, leaving 9 bases of the junction unmatched. This CDR3 contains 18 residues. CDR3 nucleotide sequence: TGTGCCAGCAGTTGGGGGGCTAGCGGGGGAAGCTCCTACAATGAGCAGTTCTTC. Its translation: CASSWGASGGSSYNEQFF.

The chain carries TRBV5-1 and TRBJ2-2, with TRBD2 identical over 7 bases. V lost 2 bases, J lost 1 base, and 8 bases stayed unmatched. The CDR3 consists of 17 residues. CDR1 and CDR2 (germline): SGHRS, YFSETQ. This chain's CDR3 is CASSFLAGGGNTGELFF. DNA of the CDR3: TGCGCCAGCAGCTTCCTCGCAGGCGGGGGGAACACCGGGGAGCTGTTTTTT.

A single count supports this clone. The gene calls are TRBV18 and TRBJ2-5; tentatively, D is TRBD2 (5 bases). This CDR3 has 13 amino acids. Trimming took 3 bases from V and 5 from J, leaving 10 bases between them. Germline V CDR1 and CDR2: KGHSH, LQKENI. The CDR3 bases are TGTGCCAGCTCACCCGCGGGTTCTGAGACCCAGTACTTC. As protein: CASSPAGSETQYF.

This clone appeared a few times. This chain uses TRBV29-1 with TRBJ1-1; TRBD1 might be the D (5 bases). The ends were cut back, 5 bases at V and 6 bases at J, with 16 bases in the middle. This CDR3 contains 13 residues. Germline V lookup: CDR1 SQVTM, CDR2 ANQGSEA. Here the CDR3 reads CSVKDILRAEAFF. The CDR3 region has the DNA TGCAGCGTTAAGGACATTTTAAGAGCTGAAGCTTTCTTT.

V gene TRBV4-3 combines with J gene TRBJ2-6; D unclear. The V end lost 2 bases, the J end lost 0 bases, and 8 bases lay between the germline ends. This CDR3 comprises 16 residues. The V gene's germline CDR1 is LGHNA and CDR2 YSLEER. CDR3: CASSQNVFSGANVLTF. CDR3 sequence (DNA): TGCGCCAGCAGCCAAAATGTGTTCTCTGGGGCCAACGTCCTGACTTTC.

The rearrangement links TRBV7-9 to TRBJ1-2; 8 nucleotides align to TRBD1. CDR3 length equals 14 residues. V dropped 3 bases and J dropped 7; count of bases not matched to a gene: 7. Germline CDR1 reads SEHNR; CDR2 reads FQNEAQ (reference sequence). The CDR3 sequence is CASSFLTGDSGYTF. The CDR3 DNA reads TGTGCCAGCAGCTTTCTGACAGGGGACTCTGGCTACACCTTC.

This chain links TRBV18 with TRBJ2-7, with TRBD2 matching over 10 bases. The CDR3 loop spans 14 amino acids. V trimming: 8 bases; J trimming: 6 bases; junction bases outside the gene matches: 10. Per the germline V gene, CDR1 is KGHSH and CDR2 is LQKENI. The CDR3 is CASGETSGPGEQYF. Here the CDR3 DNA reads TGTGCCAGCGGGGAGACTAGCGGGCCTGGCGAGCAGTACTTC.

The chain uses TRBV2 and TRBJ2-7, with D perhaps matching TRBD1 (5 bases). CDR1 and CDR2 (germline): SNHLY, FYNNEI. With 3 bases removed from V and 7 bases from J, the gap between germline ends came to 13 bases. The length of the CDR3 is 13 residues. The CDR3 DNA reads TGTGCCAGCAGTGAGGGCAGGGTGGGGGAGCAGTACTTC. It specifies CASSEGRVGEQYF.

J is TRBJ2-7 and V is TRBV19; 9 bases are a match to TRBD1. Germline assignment: CDR1 LNHDA and CDR2 SQIVND (reference sequence). The J segment lost 2 bases and the V segment lost 4 bases, leaving 3 bases of the junction unmatched. The CDR3 totals 14 residues. The DNA of the CDR3 is TGTGCCAGTAGTAAGACAGGGGGAGCCTACGAGCAGTACTTC. As protein: CASSKTGGAYEQYF.

This chain links TRBV2 with TRBJ2-2; 12 nucleotides align to TRBD1. Germline lookup yields CDR1 SNHLY and CDR2 FYNNEI. The V and J ends lost 7 bases and 4 bases, in that order; junction bases with no gene match: 7. The CDR3 contains 16 residues. CDR3 region: CASTAGQGARTGELFF. The CDR3 nucleotides are TGTGCCAGCACCGCGGGACAGGGGGCGCGCACCGGGGAGCTGTTTTTT.

This clone was counted a single time. This chain links TRBV9 with TRBJ2-7; TRBD2 agrees at 7 bases. CDR1 is SGDLS, CDR2 YYNGEE, per germline. With V trimmed by 0 bases and J by 6 bases, 6 bases remained unmatched. The CDR3 loop spans 14 amino acids. As DNA, the CDR3 is TGTGCCAGCAGCGTAGATGACGGGAGGCTCGAGCAGTACTTC. Translating gives CASSVDDGRLEQYF.

About this clone: This sample includes further DNA sequences coding for the same CDR3. The chain uses TRBV5-1 and TRBJ1-4, with D possibly matching TRBD1 (6 bases). The CDR3 contains 14 residues. The ends were cut back, 2 bases at V and 7 bases at J, with 12 bases in the middle. Germline CDR1 SGHRS, CDR2 YFSETQ. The CDR3, as DNA: TGCGCCAGCAGCTTTGGGGGGCTCGGTGAAAAACTGTTTTTT. It is translated as CASSFGGLGEKLFF.